This entry is about one TCR beta chain. As for treatment: 15 to 20 received Ad26.COV2.S at low or high dose, single or two shots; roughly five received placebo; per-sample allocation not given. After the first vaccine or placebo injection, samples were drawn on day 63. Assay: immunoSEQ multiplex PCR; the TCRdb copy retains only in-frame clones and omits some. Among 430,000 or so clones, approximately 90% were seen once, and the ten largest hold 9% to 15%. Germline CDR1 is KGHSH and CDR2 is LQKENI. The V and J ends lost 0 bases and 3 bases respectively, with 13 bases between them. The CDR3 extends over 16 amino acids. This specimen belongs to a study of Ad26.COV2.S vaccination and SARS-CoV-2 variants.

The specimen was peripheral blood, collected in a trial of Ad26.COV2.S vaccine versus placebo. The clonotype was recovered from a person aged 18 to 59 who received the Ad26.COV2.S COVID-19 vaccine or a placebo. The chain joins TRBV18 to TRBJ2-3, with a weak D call TRBD2 (6 bases). The CDR3 protein is CASSPPRGEGTDTQYF. Written as DNA, the CDR3 is TGTGCCAGCTCACCACCGCGGGGTGAGGGGACAGATACGCAGTATTTT.